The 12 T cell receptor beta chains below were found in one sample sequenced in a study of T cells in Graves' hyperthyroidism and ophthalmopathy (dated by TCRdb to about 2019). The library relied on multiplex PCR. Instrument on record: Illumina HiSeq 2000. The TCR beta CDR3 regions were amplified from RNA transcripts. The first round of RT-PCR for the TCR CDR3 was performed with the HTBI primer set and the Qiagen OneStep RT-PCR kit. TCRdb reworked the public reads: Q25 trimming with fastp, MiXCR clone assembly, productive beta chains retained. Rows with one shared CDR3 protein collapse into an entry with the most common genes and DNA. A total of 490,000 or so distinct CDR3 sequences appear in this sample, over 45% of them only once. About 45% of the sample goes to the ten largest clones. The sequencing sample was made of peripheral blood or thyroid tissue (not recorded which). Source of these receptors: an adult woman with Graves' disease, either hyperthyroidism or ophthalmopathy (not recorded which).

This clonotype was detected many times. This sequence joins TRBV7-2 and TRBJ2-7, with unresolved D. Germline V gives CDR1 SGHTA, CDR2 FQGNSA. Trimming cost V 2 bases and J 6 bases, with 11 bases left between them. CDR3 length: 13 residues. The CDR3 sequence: CASSLSMVGEQYF. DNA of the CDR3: TGTGCCAGCAGCTTATCGATGGTAGGCGAGCAGTACTTC.

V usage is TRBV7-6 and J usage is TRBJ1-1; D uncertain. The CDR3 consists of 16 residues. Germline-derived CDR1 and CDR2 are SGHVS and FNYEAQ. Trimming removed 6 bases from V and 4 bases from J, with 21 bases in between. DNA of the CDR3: TGTGCCAGCAGGGAGAAGCTTAGACGGGAAGGCACTGAAGCTTTCTTT. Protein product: CASREKLRREGTEAFF.

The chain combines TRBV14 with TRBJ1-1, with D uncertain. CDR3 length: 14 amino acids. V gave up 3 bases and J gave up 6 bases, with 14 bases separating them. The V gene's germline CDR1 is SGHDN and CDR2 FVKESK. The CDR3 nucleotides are TGTGCCAGCAGCCATCTGGGCCCGAGCTCTGAAGCTTTCTTT. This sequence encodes CASSHLGPSSEAFF.

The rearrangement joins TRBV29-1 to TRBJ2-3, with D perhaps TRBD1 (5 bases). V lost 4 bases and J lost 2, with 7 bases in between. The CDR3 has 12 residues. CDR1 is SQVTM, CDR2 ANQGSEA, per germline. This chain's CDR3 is CSVGQITDTQYF. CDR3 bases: TGCAGCGTTGGACAGATCACAGATACGCAGTATTTT.

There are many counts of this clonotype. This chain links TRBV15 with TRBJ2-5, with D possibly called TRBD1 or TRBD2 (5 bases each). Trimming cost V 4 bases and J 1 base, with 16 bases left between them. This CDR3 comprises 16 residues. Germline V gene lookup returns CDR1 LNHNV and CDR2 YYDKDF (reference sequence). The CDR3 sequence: CATSMGDGNLQETQYF. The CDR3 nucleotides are TGTGCCACCAGCATGGGGGACGGCAACCTCCAAGAGACCCAGTACTTC.

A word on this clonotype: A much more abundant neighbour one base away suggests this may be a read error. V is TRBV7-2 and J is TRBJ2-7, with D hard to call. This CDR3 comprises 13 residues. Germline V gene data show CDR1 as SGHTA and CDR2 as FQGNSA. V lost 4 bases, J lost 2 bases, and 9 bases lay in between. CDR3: CASSSRMTYEQYF. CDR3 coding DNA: TGTGCCAGCAGCTCCAGGATGACCTACGAGCAGTACTTC.

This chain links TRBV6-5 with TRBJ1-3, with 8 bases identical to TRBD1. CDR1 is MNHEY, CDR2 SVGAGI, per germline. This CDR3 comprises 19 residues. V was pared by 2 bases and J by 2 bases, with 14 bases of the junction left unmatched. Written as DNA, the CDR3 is TGTGCCAGCAGTTACCGCGCTGACTCATCCAGGGGGCCTGGAAACACCATATATTTT. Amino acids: CASSYRADSSRGPGNTIYF.

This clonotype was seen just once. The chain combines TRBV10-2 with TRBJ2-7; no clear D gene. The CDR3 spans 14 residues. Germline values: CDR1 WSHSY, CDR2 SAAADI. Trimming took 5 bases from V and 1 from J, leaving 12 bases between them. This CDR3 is CASSSIGPSYEQYF. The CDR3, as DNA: TGCGCCAGCAGTTCAATTGGACCTTCCTACGAGCAGTACTTC.

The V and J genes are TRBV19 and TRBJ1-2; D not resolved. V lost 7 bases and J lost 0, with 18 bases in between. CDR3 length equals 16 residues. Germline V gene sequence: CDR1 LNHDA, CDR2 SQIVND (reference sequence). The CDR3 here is CASNSPSGLANYGYTF. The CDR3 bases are TGTGCCAGTAACAGCCCCTCCGGACTAGCTAACTATGGCTACACCTTC.

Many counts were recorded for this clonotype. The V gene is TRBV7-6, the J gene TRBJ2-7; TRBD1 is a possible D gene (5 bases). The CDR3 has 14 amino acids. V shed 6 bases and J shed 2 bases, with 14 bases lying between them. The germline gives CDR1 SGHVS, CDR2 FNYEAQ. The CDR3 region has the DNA TGTGCCAGCAGGGACCCAGGACACCCCTACGAGCAGTACTTC. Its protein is CASRDPGHPYEQYF.

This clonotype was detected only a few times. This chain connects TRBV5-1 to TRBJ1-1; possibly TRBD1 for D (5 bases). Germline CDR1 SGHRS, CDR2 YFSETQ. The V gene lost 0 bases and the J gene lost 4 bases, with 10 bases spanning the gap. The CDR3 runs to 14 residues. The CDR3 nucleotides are TGCGCCAGCAGCTTGGGAGACAGAAGCACTGAAGCTTTCTTT. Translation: CASSLGDRSTEAFF.

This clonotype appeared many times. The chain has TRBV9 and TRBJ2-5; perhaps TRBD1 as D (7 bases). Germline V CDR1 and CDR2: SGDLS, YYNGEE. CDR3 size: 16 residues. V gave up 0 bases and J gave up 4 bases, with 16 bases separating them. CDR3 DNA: TGTGCCAGCAGCGTAGGTGGGCAGGGGGGTCGAGAGACCCAGTACTTC. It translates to CASSVGGQGGRETQYF.